Listed below are T cell receptor beta chains from one sample, sequenced in a study of cytomegalovirus exposure and HLA in healthy donors. Only in-frame clones appear in the TCRdb table, and some are missing; sequencing was by immunoSEQ multiplex PCR. The data show 150,000 to 200,000 clones, approximately 85% seen once. Material: PBMCs. Every receptor here comes from a woman between 45 and 65 years old in good health and CMV-seronegative. CDR3s include the opening cysteine and the closing phenylalanine or tryptophan. A D gene is named only where the DNA matches it firmly. Some rows mark clone size as missing; the rest say once, few, many or name a class of expanded clone.

j_gene: TRBJ1-1; d_gene: NA; v_gene: TRBV11-3; abundance: NA; CDR3nt: TGTGCCAGCAGCAACCCGGGAGACACTGAAGCTTTCTTT; CDR3aa: CASSNPGDTEAFF
j_gene: TRBJ2-7; d_gene: TRBD1; v_gene: TRBV27; abundance: NA; CDR3nt: TGTGCCAGCAGTTTATTGCGCCCCGGGACAGGCTCCTACGAGCAGTACTTC; CDR3aa: CASSLLRPGTGSYEQYF
j_gene: TRBJ2-3; d_gene: NA; v_gene: TRBV18; abundance: NA; CDR3nt: TGTGCCAGCTCACCACCGGCTAGAGATACGCAGTATTTT; CDR3aa: CASSPPARDTQYF
j_gene: TRBJ2-7; d_gene: NA; v_gene: TRBV6-5; abundance: NA; CDR3nt: TGTGCCAGCAGTTGGGCTAGCCATAATTACGAGCAGTACTTC; CDR3aa: CASSWASHNYEQYF
j_gene: TRBJ2-7; d_gene: TRBD2; v_gene: TRBV7-2; abundance: NA; CDR3nt: TGTGCCAGCAGCCGCCGGACTAGTCTGGAGTACGAGCAGTACTTC; CDR3aa: CASSRRTSLEYEQYF
j_gene: TRBJ2-5; d_gene: TRBD2; v_gene: TRBV4-1; abundance: NA; CDR3nt: TGCGCCAGCAGCCAAGATTTTCGGGGGGTCGCCGGACAAGAGACCCAGTACTTC; CDR3aa: CASSQDFRGVAGQETQYF
j_gene: TRBJ2-1; d_gene: NA; v_gene: TRBV28; abundance: NA; CDR3nt: TGTGCCAGCACCCTTAACGGCAGGAACGAACAGTTCTTC; CDR3aa: CASTLNGRNEQFF
j_gene: TRBJ2-5; d_gene: TRBD2; v_gene: TRBV5-1; abundance: NA; CDR3nt: TGCGCCAGCAGCCTACTAGCGGGAGGGCCGGTAGAGACCCAGTACTTC; CDR3aa: CASSLLAGGPVETQYF
j_gene: TRBJ2-3; d_gene: NA; v_gene: TRBV27; abundance: NA; CDR3nt: TGTGCCAGCAGTTTAACGCCCGGAGATACGCAGTATTTT; CDR3aa: CASSLTPGDTQYF
j_gene: TRBJ2-3; d_gene: NA; v_gene: TRBV7-9; abundance: NA; CDR3nt: TGTGCCAGCAGCGAGGCAGATACGCAGTATTTT; CDR3aa: CASSEADTQYF
j_gene: TRBJ1-2; d_gene: TRBD1; v_gene: TRBV9; abundance: NA; CDR3nt: TGTGCCAGCAGCGCCTTCGGCCGGGACAGAGAGTTACCCGAGGGGGGCTACACCTTC; CDR3aa: CASSAFGRDRELPEGGYTF
j_gene: TRBJ2-2; d_gene: TRBD2; v_gene: TRBV5-4; abundance: NA; CDR3nt: TGTGCCAGCAGCGGCCCGGGGGGTTTCGGCACCGGGGAGCTGTTTTTT; CDR3aa: CASSGPGGFGTGELFF
j_gene: TRBJ2-7; d_gene: TRBD2; v_gene: TRBV28; abundance: NA; CDR3nt: TGTGCCAGCAGTTTTGGTTCAGCGGGGGGTAAAGGGCAGTACTTC; CDR3aa: CASSFGSAGGKGQYF
j_gene: TRBJ2-3; d_gene: NA; v_gene: TRBV19; abundance: NA; CDR3nt: TGTGCCACTTTCGACCCTTGGCGGGATACGCAGTATTTT; CDR3aa: CATFDPWRDTQYF
j_gene: TRBJ2-7; d_gene: NA; v_gene: TRBV5-1; abundance: NA; CDR3nt: TGCGCCAGCAGAGGGCCGGGACACCCTACCTACGAGCAGTACTTC; CDR3aa: CASRGPGHPTYEQYF
j_gene: TRBJ2-1; d_gene: TRBD2; v_gene: TRBV18; abundance: NA; CDR3nt: TGTGCCAGCTCACCACGGACTAGCGGGAGTAATGAGCAGTTCTTC; CDR3aa: CASSPRTSGSNEQFF
j_gene: TRBJ1-5; d_gene: TRBD1; v_gene: TRBV28; abundance: NA; CDR3nt: TGTGCCAGCAGTTACAGGGGAGGCAATCAGCCCCAGCATTTT; CDR3aa: CASSYRGGNQPQHF
j_gene: TRBJ1-4; d_gene: TRBD1; v_gene: TRBV2; abundance: NA; CDR3nt: TGTGCCAGCAGTCAACAGGGGAAAGGTGAAAAACTGTTTTTT; CDR3aa: CASSQQGKGEKLFF
j_gene: TRBJ2-3; d_gene: TRBD2; v_gene: TRBV12-5; abundance: NA; CDR3nt: TGTGCTAGTGGGGCCCTTGCGGGAGGGCTCGATACGCAGTATTTT; CDR3aa: CASGALAGGLDTQYF
j_gene: TRBJ1-4; d_gene: NA; v_gene: TRBV7-6; abundance: NA; CDR3nt: TGTGCCAGCAGCTCGCAACAGGGCACTAATGAAAAACTGTTTTTT; CDR3aa: CASSSQQGTNEKLFF
j_gene: TRBJ2-1; d_gene: NA; v_gene: TRBV7-6; abundance: NA; CDR3nt: TGTGCCAGCAGCGTCGGACAGTCCTACAATGAGCAGTTCTTC; CDR3aa: CASSVGQSYNEQFF
j_gene: TRBJ2-1; d_gene: NA; v_gene: TRBV11-2; abundance: NA; CDR3nt: TGTGCCAGCAGCTTATATAGCGGCAATGAGCAGTTCTTC; CDR3aa: CASSLYSGNEQFF
j_gene: TRBJ1-2; d_gene: TRBD1; v_gene: TRBV9; abundance: NA; CDR3nt: TGTGCCAGCACCCGACTACAGGGGACCACTCAACCTAACTATGGCTACACCTTC; CDR3aa: CASTRLQGTTQPNYGYTF
j_gene: TRBJ1-2; d_gene: NA; v_gene: TRBV4-3; abundance: NA; CDR3nt: TGCGCCAGCAGCGGGGCGGGGGCCGTCTATGGCTACACCTTC; CDR3aa: CASSGAGAVYGYTF
j_gene: TRBJ2-5; d_gene: TRBD2; v_gene: TRBV6-1; abundance: once; CDR3nt: TGTGCCAGCACCGCGGGGAGGGGCGTAGAGACCCAGTACTTC; CDR3aa: CASTAGRGVETQYF
j_gene: TRBJ1-4; d_gene: NA; v_gene: TRBV5-1; abundance: NA; CDR3nt: TGCGCCAGCAGCTTGGAGACAGGTGATGAAAAACTGTTTTTT; CDR3aa: CASSLETGDEKLFF
j_gene: TRBJ1-1; d_gene: TRBD1; v_gene: TRBV6-5; abundance: NA; CDR3nt: TGTGCCAGCAGTTCGGGACAGACCTTCATCTACACTGAAGCTTTCTTT; CDR3aa: CASSSGQTFIYTEAFF
j_gene: TRBJ2-3; d_gene: TRBD2; v_gene: TRBV9; abundance: NA; CDR3nt: TGTGCCAGCAGCGTAGTAGCGGGAGGTCTCGCTGGCACAGATACGCAGTATTTT; CDR3aa: CASSVVAGGLAGTDTQYF
j_gene: TRBJ2-7; d_gene: NA; v_gene: TRBV6-5; abundance: NA; CDR3nt: TGTGCCAGCAGTTACTCGAGGGGGAACTACGAGCAGTACTTC; CDR3aa: CASSYSRGNYEQYF
j_gene: TRBJ1-2; d_gene: TRBD1; v_gene: TRBV4-1; abundance: NA; CDR3nt: TGCGCCAGCAGCCAAGATCGGGACAGCCTCGGAAGAGGCTACACCTTC; CDR3aa: CASSQDRDSLGRGYTF
j_gene: TRBJ2-1; d_gene: TRBD1; v_gene: TRBV7-3; abundance: NA; CDR3nt: TGTGCCAGCAGGGATACAGGGGGCCGCTACAATGAGCAGTTCTTC; CDR3aa: CASRDTGGRYNEQFF
j_gene: TRBJ1-4; d_gene: NA; v_gene: TRBV28; abundance: NA; CDR3nt: TGTGCCAGCACCAAACGCCGGGGGACTAATGAAAAACTGTTTTTT; CDR3aa: CASTKRRGTNEKLFF
j_gene: TRBJ2-1; d_gene: NA; v_gene: TRBV29-1; abundance: NA; CDR3nt: TGCAGCGTCCAGGCGGACAAGAATGAGCAGTTCTTC; CDR3aa: CSVQADKNEQFF
j_gene: TRBJ2-7; d_gene: TRBD1; v_gene: TRBV7-2; abundance: NA; CDR3nt: TGTGCCAGCAGCTATGGACAGGGTTCTGGCGAGCAGTACTTC; CDR3aa: CASSYGQGSGEQYF
j_gene: TRBJ2-7; d_gene: NA; v_gene: TRBV15; abundance: NA; CDR3nt: TGTGCCACCAAGGAGGGGACCACCTACGAGCAGTACTTC; CDR3aa: CATKEGTTYEQYF
j_gene: TRBJ2-7; d_gene: TRBD1; v_gene: TRBV4-1; abundance: few; CDR3nt: TGCGCCAGCAGTCAAGGACAGGGGGTCGGCTACGAGCAGTACTTC; CDR3aa: CASSQGQGVGYEQYF
j_gene: TRBJ2-7; d_gene: TRBD1; v_gene: TRBV7-9; abundance: NA; CDR3nt: TGTGCCAGCAGCTTAGATGGAGGACAGGGTCTTCCCGGGCAGTACTTC; CDR3aa: CASSLDGGQGLPGQYF
j_gene: TRBJ2-1; d_gene: NA; v_gene: TRBV11-3; abundance: once; CDR3nt: TGTGCCAGCAGCTTAGATCAGGTTACCGAGCAGTTCTTC; CDR3aa: CASSLDQVTEQFF
j_gene: TRBJ2-3; d_gene: TRBD2; v_gene: TRBV6-6; abundance: NA; CDR3nt: TGTGCCAGCAGTATCGGACTAGCAGAAGATACGCAGTATTTT; CDR3aa: CASSIGLAEDTQYF
j_gene: TRBJ2-7; d_gene: NA; v_gene: TRBV5-4; abundance: NA; CDR3nt: TGTGCCAGCAGCTCCCATTACGAGCAGTACTTC; CDR3aa: CASSSHYEQYF
j_gene: TRBJ1-2; d_gene: NA; v_gene: TRBV2; abundance: NA; CDR3nt: TGTGCCAGCAGCGACGGACAGCAATATGGCTACACCTTC; CDR3aa: CASSDGQQYGYTF
j_gene: TRBJ2-7; d_gene: NA; v_gene: TRBV14; abundance: NA; CDR3nt: TGTGCCAGCAGCCAAGAGGCAACCCTCACTAGGAGGTTC; CDR3aa: CASSQEATLTRRF
j_gene: TRBJ2-5; d_gene: NA; v_gene: TRBV14; abundance: NA; CDR3nt: TGTGCCAGCAGCCAACGGAGCGACCAAGAGACCCAGTACTTC; CDR3aa: CASSQRSDQETQYF
j_gene: TRBJ1-5; d_gene: TRBD1; v_gene: TRBV7-2; abundance: NA; CDR3nt: TGTGCCAGCAGCTCTCAACAGGGGACGCAGCCCCAGCATTTT; CDR3aa: CASSSQQGTQPQHF
j_gene: TRBJ2-7; d_gene: NA; v_gene: TRBV6-6; abundance: once; CDR3nt: TGTGCCAGCAATATCGACAGGTCCTCATACGAGCAGTACTTC; CDR3aa: CASNIDRSSYEQYF
j_gene: TRBJ2-3; d_gene: TRBD1; v_gene: TRBV5-4; abundance: NA; CDR3nt: TGTGCCAGCAGCAACCTGGGACAGGGGGGAATTGATACGCAGTATTTT; CDR3aa: CASSNLGQGGIDTQYF
j_gene: TRBJ2-1; d_gene: NA; v_gene: TRBV7-3; abundance: NA; CDR3nt: TGTGCCAGCAGCTTAACTCCGACAGCTTTGAATGAGCAGTTCTTC; CDR3aa: CASSLTPTALNEQFF
j_gene: TRBJ2-1; d_gene: TRBD2; v_gene: TRBV27; abundance: NA; CDR3nt: TGTGCCAGCAGTACGGGACTAGCGGGAGCCGGCGATGAGCAGTTCTTC; CDR3aa: CASSTGLAGAGDEQFF
j_gene: TRBJ2-7; d_gene: TRBD2; v_gene: TRBV19; abundance: few; CDR3nt: TGTGCCAGTAGTCCCGGGACTAGCGGGAGGCGGGAGCAGTACTTC; CDR3aa: CASSPGTSGRREQYF
j_gene: TRBJ2-1; d_gene: TRBD1; v_gene: TRBV6-5; abundance: NA; CDR3nt: TGTGCCAGCAGTAACCCCCGGGACAGAGGCAATGAGCAGTTCTTC; CDR3aa: CASSNPRDRGNEQFF
j_gene: TRBJ2-5; d_gene: NA; v_gene: TRBV28; abundance: NA; CDR3nt: TGTGCCAGCACCCGAGGGCCCGCCCAAGAGACCCAGTACTTC; CDR3aa: CASTRGPAQETQYF
j_gene: TRBJ2-6; d_gene: TRBD2; v_gene: TRBV5-1; abundance: NA; CDR3nt: TGCGCCAGCAGCCCGTCTAGCGGCTCTGGGGCCAACGTCCTGACTTTC; CDR3aa: CASSPSSGSGANVLTF